The present T cell receptor beta chain was sequenced within a study of T cells after yellow fever vaccination. Using its own MiXCR run on the 5' RACE reads, TCRdb lists one record per CDR3 protein. The sample has under 700,000 distinct CDR3 sequences; about a sixth are singletons. The material was PBMCs, obtained about 5 days after the first yellow fever vaccination. The sequence was collected from a man between 18 and 29 years old who received the YFV17D yellow fever vaccine.

The CDR3 sequence: CASSLERTGGSMNTEAFF. In nucleotides, the CDR3 is TGTGCCAGCAGCTTAGAAAGGACAGGGGGTTCTATGAACACTGAAGCTTTCTTT. This chain links TRBV11-2 with TRBJ1-1; 10 positions agree with TRBD1. The CDR3 runs to 18 residues. V lost 0 bases and J lost 0; bases outside the gene matches: 7. CDR1 and CDR2 from the germline V gene are SGHAT and FQNNGV.